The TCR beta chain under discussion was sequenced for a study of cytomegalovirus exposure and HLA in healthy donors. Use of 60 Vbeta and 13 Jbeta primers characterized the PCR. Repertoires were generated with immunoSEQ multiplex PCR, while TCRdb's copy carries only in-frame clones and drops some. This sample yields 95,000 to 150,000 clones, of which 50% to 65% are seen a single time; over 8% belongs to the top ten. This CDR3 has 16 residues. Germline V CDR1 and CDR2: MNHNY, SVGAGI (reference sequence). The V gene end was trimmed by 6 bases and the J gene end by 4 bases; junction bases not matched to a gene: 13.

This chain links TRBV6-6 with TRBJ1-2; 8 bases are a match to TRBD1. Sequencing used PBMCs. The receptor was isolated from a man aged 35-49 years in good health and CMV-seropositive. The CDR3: CASSSHLPDRVYGYTF. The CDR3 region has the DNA TGTGCCAGCAGCTCCCATCTCCCGGACAGGGTCTATGGCTACACCTTC.